Following are 4 T cell receptor beta chains from one sample sequenced in a study of T-cell reconstitution after alpha-beta-depleted transplantation in children. During its preparation, the TCRbeta library received unique molecular identifiers. TCRdb ran MiXCR on the PCR reads and lists one entry per CDR3 protein. In the table there are hundreds of thousands of distinct CDR3 sequences, about 10% of which are singletons. Material: PBMCs, obtained before TCRalphabeta/CD19-depleted stem cell transplant. The receptors were gathered from a child younger than 10 with inherited bone marrow failure, due to receive a stem cell transplant.

This clonotype was counted between two and nine times. The CDR3 region has the DNA TGTGCCAGCAGCTTAGAATACGCGGATACGCAGTATTTT. Protein: CASSLEYADTQYF. The chain carries TRBV7-9 and TRBJ2-3; no firm D call. V lost 1 base, J lost 6 bases, and 8 bases lay in between. Germline lookup yields CDR1 SEHNR and CDR2 FQNEAQ (reference sequence). The CDR3 runs 13 residues.

This clonotype was counted between two and nine times. The rearrangement uses TRBV28 and TRBJ1-3, with 7 bases aligning to TRBD1. The V and J ends lost 9 bases and 0 bases, in that order; junction bases with no gene match: 5. The V gene's germline CDR1 is MDHEN and CDR2 SYDVKM. The CDR3 has 14 residues. The DNA of the CDR3 is TGTGCCAGTAAACAGGGGAGCTCTGGAAACACCATATATTTT. Residues: CASKQGSSGNTIYF. The full variable domain, completed using reference TRBV28 and TRBJ1-3, is DVKVTQSSRYLVKRTGEKVFLECVQDMDHENMFWYRQDPGLGLRLIYFSYDVKMKEKGDIPEGYSVSREKKERFSLILESASTNQTSMYLCASKQGSSGNTIYFGEGSWLTVV.

This clonotype was counted at least ten times. The chain couples TRBV15 to TRBJ2-5, with TRBD2 matching 7 bases. The ends lost 0 bases at V and 3 bases at J; junction bases unmatched: 4. The CDR3 is made up of 15 amino acids. Germline CDR1 reads LNHNV; CDR2 reads YYDKDF (reference sequence). CDR3: CATSRDPAGEETQYF. The CDR3 DNA reads as TGTGCCACCAGCAGAGATCCCGCGGGGGAAGAGACCCAGTACTTC.

The V gene is TRBV6-1, the J gene TRBJ1-3; possible D gene TRBD1, 6 bases. The CDR3 sequence is 15 residues long. V shed 7 bases and J shed 0 bases, with 13 bases lying between them. Per the germline V gene, CDR1 is MNHNS and CDR2 is SASEGT. For the CDR3, the DNA is TGTGCCAGCACTGGACAGCCCAACTCTGGAAACACCATATATTTT. This translates into CASTGQPNSGNTIYF.